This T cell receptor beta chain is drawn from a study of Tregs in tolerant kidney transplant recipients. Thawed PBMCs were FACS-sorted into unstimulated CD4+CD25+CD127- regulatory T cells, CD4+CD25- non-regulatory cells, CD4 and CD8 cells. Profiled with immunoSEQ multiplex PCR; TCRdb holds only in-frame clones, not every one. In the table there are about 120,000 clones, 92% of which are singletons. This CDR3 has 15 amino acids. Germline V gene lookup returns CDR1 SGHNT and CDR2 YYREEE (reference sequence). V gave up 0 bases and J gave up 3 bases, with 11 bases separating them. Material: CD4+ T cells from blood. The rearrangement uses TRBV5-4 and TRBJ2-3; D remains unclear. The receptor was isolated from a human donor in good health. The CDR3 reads CASSLEPVGTDTQYF. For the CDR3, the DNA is TGTGCCAGCAGCTTGGAGCCCGTTGGGACAGATACGCAGTATTTT. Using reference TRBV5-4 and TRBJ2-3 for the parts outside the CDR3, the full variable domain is ETGVTQSPTHLIKTRGQQVTLRCSSQSGHNTVSWYQQALGQGPQFIFQYYREEENGRGNFPPRFSGLQFPNYSSELNVNALELDDSALYLCASSLEPVGTDTQYFGPGTRLTVL.